This T cell receptor (beta chain) was identified in a study of PD-1 blockade in classical Hodgkin lymphoma. From germline, CDR1 is SGHTA and CDR2 FQGTGA. CDR3 length equals 14 residues. Germline trimming cut 6 bases from V and 9 bases from J; bases unmatched to any gene: 6. Each patient experienced a relapse that followed autologous stem cell transplantation, and brentuximab vedotin exposure varied. Data came from immunoSEQ multiplex PCR; TCRdb stores just in-frame clones and leaves some out. This table holds about 32,000 clones, around 82% found once. The genes are TRBV7-3 and TRBJ1-6; 9 positions match TRBD1. The source was peripheral blood mononuclear cells (PBMCs), collected at baseline. The sequence was collected from a human donor with classical Hodgkin lymphoma. The CDR3 region is CASSVQGQGSPLHF. In nucleotides, the CDR3 is TGTGCCAGCAGTGTACAGGGACAGGGTTCACCCCTCCACTTT.